The next 9 T cell receptor beta chains were all read from a single sample in a study of T cell changes during pregnancy in multiple sclerosis. The repertoire was sequenced with immunoSEQ multiplex PCR; TCRdb's copy has only in-frame clones and lacks some. Of some 71,000 clones listed, about 91% are singletons. The specimen comprised CD4+ T cells from peripheral blood mononuclear cells, sampled in the third trimester of pregnancy. These receptors were obtained from a female donor in good health, enrolled as a control in a pregnancy study.

The chain employs TRBV4-2 and TRBJ1-2; D gene ambiguous. Trimming stripped 0 bases from V and 1 base from J, with 3 bases between. Per the germline V gene, CDR1 is LGHNA and CDR2 is YNFKEQ. This CDR3 is 13 amino acids long. The CDR3 sequence is CASSQDYNYGYTF. In DNA form, the CDR3 reads TGTGCCAGCAGCCAAGACTATAACTATGGCTACACCTTC.

CDR3 nucleotide sequence: TGTGCCAGCATCCTAGACCAGAACACCGGGGAGCTGTTTTTT. This codes for CASILDQNTGELFF. The chain is built from TRBV7-9 and TRBJ2-2; D is unresolved. The CDR3 has 14 amino acids. The ends were cut back, 7 bases at V and 1 base at J, with 10 bases in the middle. CDR1 and CDR2 (germline): SEHNR, FQNEAQ (reference sequence).

The chain is built from TRBV5-1 and TRBJ1-1; D is unresolved. CDR1 and CDR2 from the germline V gene are SGHRS and YFSETQ. CDR3 size: 12 residues. Trimming removed 5 bases at V and 3 bases at J, with 8 bases between. Written as DNA, the CDR3 is TGCGCCAGCAGGGAGCCTCACACTGAAGCTTTCTTT. Protein: CASREPHTEAFF.

This clone was observed a single time. The genes are TRBV7-2 and TRBJ1-2; perhaps TRBD1 as D (5 bases). Per the germline V gene, CDR1 is SGHTA and CDR2 is FQGNSA. Trimming shortened V by 1 base and J by 5 bases, and 14 bases separated the two germline ends. The CDR3 spans 15 residues. The CDR3 DNA reads TGTGCCAGCAGCTTAGTTGTGTGGCAGGGATATGGCTACACCTTC. The encoded protein is CASSLVVWQGYGYTF.

The chain carries TRBV11-3 and TRBJ2-5, with 8 nucleotides matching TRBD2. V shed 5 bases, J shed 5 bases, and the junction held 19 bases outside the gene matches. In germline, CDR1 is SGHNT, CDR2 YENEEA. This CDR3 comprises 18 residues. The CDR3 DNA is TGTGCCAGCAGCCCACGATGGGATAGCGGGGATTTTTGGGAGACCCAGTACTTC. It specifies CASSPRWDSGDFWETQYF.

The chain employs TRBV25-1 and TRBJ1-1; no definite D call. Trimming removed 0 bases from V and 8 bases from J, with 13 bases in between. The CDR3 loop spans 14 amino acids. CDR1 and CDR2 from the germline V gene are MGHDK and SYGVNS. The CDR3 DNA is TGTGCCAGCAGTGAATATGGAGGAAATAGGGAAGCTTTCTTT. Amino acids: CASSEYGGNREAFF.

The V call is TRBV19, the J call TRBJ2-1; 16 nucleotides match TRBD2. CDR3 length equals 17 residues. With 5 bases clipped from V and 8 bases from J, the junction kept 9 bases outside the gene matches. Germline values: CDR1 LNHDA, CDR2 SQIVND (reference sequence). The CDR3 protein is CASSPGLAGGPRDEQFF. The CDR3 DNA sequence: TGTGCCAGTAGTCCGGGACTAGCGGGGGGGCCTAGGGATGAGCAGTTCTTC.

The gene calls are TRBV12-5 and TRBJ2-1, with 8 bases fitting TRBD1. The CDR3 extends over 15 amino acids. V was clipped by 6 bases and J by 4 bases; unmatched bases: 8. Per germline, CDR1 LGHNT and CDR2 FRNRAP. DNA for the CDR3: TGTGCTAGTGGACTCGGGACAGGATCTTACAATGAGCAGTTCTTC. It is translated as CASGLGTGSYNEQFF.

The rearrangement uses TRBV30 and TRBJ2-7, with D possibly being TRBD1 (6 bases). Trimming removed 0 bases from V and 6 bases from J, with 12 bases in between. Germline CDR1 is GTSNPN and CDR2 is SVGIG (reference sequence). There are 13 residues in the CDR3. CDR3 in DNA: TGTGCCTGGAGTGTAAACAGGGAGACCGAGCAGTACTTC. Its translation is CAWSVNRETEQYF. The full variable domain, its missing parts supplied by reference TRBV30 and TRBJ2-7, is SQTIHQWPATLVQPVGSPLSLECTVEGTSNPNLYWYRQAAGRGLQLLFYSVGIGQISSEVPQNLSASRPQDRQFILSSKKLLLSDSGFYLCAWSVNRETEQYFGPGTRLTVT.